This TCR beta chain was profiled in a study of PD-L1 blockade in urothelial cancer (dated by TCRdb to 2015 to 2018). Turning to the overall study: Every patient began therapy at some point between 2013 and 2015 and was given atezolizumab 1,200 mg intravenously every 3 weeks. About nine tenths of the roughly 29 patients were males with bladder-origin urothelial cancer, and about 60% of the roughly 29 reported a prior smoking history. Patients had an ECOG performance status of 0 or 1 and had received between 0 and 3 prior chemotherapy regimens. Blood samples were analyzed 3 weeks after the start of treatment (second dose) and 6 weeks after the start of treatment. Blood samples yielded a median of around 150,000 T cells and more than 80,000 unique TCRs, with median clonality 0.080. The study was an exploratory multi-omic analysis of somatic, immune and clinical correlates of response to PD-L1 blockade with atezolizumab in urothelial cancer. Pretreatment tumor samples, along with matched peripheral blood collected serially before and after atezolizumab treatment, underwent TCR sequencing. Progression-free survival longer than 6 months counted as durable clinical benefit, and TCR features were additionally tested against both progression-free and overall survival. In the same patients, pretreatment tumors underwent whole exome sequencing and RNA sequencing in addition to TCR sequencing. Durable clinical benefit was achieved by nine patients and was not achieved by 20 patients. Pretreatment blood TCR-seq was available for around 29 patients, at least one posttreatment blood collection was obtained for approximately 24 patients, and tumor TCR-seq was available for approximately 24 patients.

As to this clone: It has no known antigen specificity. No base quality values were provided; no much bigger clone lies one nucleotide off.

Each PCR received spiked-in synthetic TCR analog templates so that absolute template abundance could be estimated from read counts. Using the immunoSEQ assay, TCRbeta CDR3 regions were amplified from genomic DNA with bias-controlled V and J gene primers. Sequencing of rearranged TCRbeta segments was done at approximately 20X coverage. Per the authors' processing: Sequencing errors were corrected by clustering, and CDR3s were annotated against IMGT so that V, D and J genes could be assigned. Downstream analyses used only productive TCRbeta rearrangements and left out out-of-frame or stop-codon sequences. To compute clonality, Shannon entropy was normalized by the log of the number of unique productive sequences and then subtracted from one. Clones differing between time points or between blood and tumor were identified by Fisher's exact test with Benjamini-Hochberg correction at adjusted p below 0.01. The table was pulled from immuneACCESS by TCRdb, which kept in-frame rearrangements only. Such tables lose some clones; where checked, under half of the loss comes from unresolved V genes, and the rest has no known cause. That table supplies the V and J calls and clone size; D and trimming were determined from the DNA. Here the sample has tens of thousands of clones; about 90% occur a single time. 16% of the sample comes from the top ten.

Results and caveats for the whole study, not just this receptor: Improved progression-free and overall survival was associated with having pretreatment peripheral blood TCR clonality below the median. Greater expansion of tumor-associated TCR clones in peripheral blood 3 weeks after the start of treatment was observed in patients with durable benefit (n of about 20, p = 0.022). Small sample size (n ≈ 28) and many exploratory analyses mean the results are intended to be hypothesis-generating.

The cohort included 29 patients with locally advanced or metastatic urothelial carcinoma who were treated at Memorial Sloan Kettering on a trial protocol. Peripheral blood mononuclear cells were collected pretreatment and during treatment, at between 1 and 8 total time points per patient. The Qiagen DNeasy Blood extraction kit was used to purify genomic DNA from total PBMCs and tumor samples. PBMCs were collected pretreatment and during treatment, and were isolated and stored as previously described. The CDR3 runs 15 amino acids, cysteine and phenylalanine included. Only the CDR3 DNA is retained, 45 bases long and in frame from the first base. V and J lose 7 bases and 7 bases, and a span of 21 bases separates them. Reading the germline V gene gives CDR1 MNHEY and CDR2 SVGAGI.

This sample comprised PBMCs, obtained around atezolizumab (anti-PD-L1) treatment. The origin of this receptor is a man aged 55-75 years with urothelial cancer. This chain is built from TRBV6-5 and TRBJ2-3, with TRBD2 as a weak D call on 5 bases. This receptor carries the CDR3 CASTSRAGRIYTQYF. The sequenced DNA is TGTGCCAGCACCTCGAGGGCGGGCCGGATCTATACGCAGTATTTT.